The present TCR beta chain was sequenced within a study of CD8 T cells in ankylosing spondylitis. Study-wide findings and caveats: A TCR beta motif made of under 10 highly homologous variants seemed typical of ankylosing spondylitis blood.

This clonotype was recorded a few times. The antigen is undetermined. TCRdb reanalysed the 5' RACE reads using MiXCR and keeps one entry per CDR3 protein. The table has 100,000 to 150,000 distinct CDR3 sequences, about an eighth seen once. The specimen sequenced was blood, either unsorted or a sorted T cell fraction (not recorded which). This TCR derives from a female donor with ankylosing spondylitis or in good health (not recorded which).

In nucleotides, the CDR3 is TGTGCCAGCAGCCGAAGCACTAGCGGGACCTACGAGCAGTACTTC. The encoded protein is CASSRSTSGTYEQYF. The chain uses TRBV11-2 and TRBJ2-7; TRBD2 agrees at 10 bases. Germline assignment: CDR1 SGHAT and CDR2 FQNNGV. This CDR3 region has 15 residues. The junction had 6 bases not matched to a gene; V was cut back by 5 bases and J by 2 bases.